This passage covers 17 T cell receptor beta chains from one sample sequenced in a study of T cells after yellow fever vaccination. From the 5' RACE reads, TCRdb called clonotypes with MiXCR, one entry per CDR3 protein. The table records about 350,000 distinct CDR3 sequences, roughly an eighth of them present only once. The specimen comprised CD4+ T cells sorted from PBMCs, sampled 15 days after the yellow fever booster vaccination. The receptors stem from a man between 18 and 35 years old who received the YFV17D yellow fever vaccine.

This clonotype has more than one count but fewer than ten. The gene calls are TRBV20-1 and TRBJ1-2; 12 bases map to TRBD1. The CDR3 has 15 amino acids. Germline loops: CDR1 DFQATT, CDR2 SNEGSKA (reference sequence). J was trimmed by 7 bases and V by 6 bases; bases with no gene match: 12. The CDR3 protein is CSARIRDRGLSGYTF. CDR3 in DNA: TGCAGTGCGCGTATCCGGGACAGGGGGCTTAGTGGCTACACCTTC.

This chain joins TRBV5-1 and TRBJ2-7; weak D call: TRBD1 (5 bases). The CDR3 runs to 13 residues. V dropped 2 bases and J dropped 6 bases, with 12 bases sitting between them. The germline V gene encodes CDR1 SGHRS and CDR2 YFSETQ. DNA of the CDR3: TGCGCCAGCAGCTTCGACAGTAGGGCCGAGCAGTACTTC. The encoded protein is CASSFDSRAEQYF.

The rearrangement uses TRBV10-3 and TRBJ1-6; D perhaps matches TRBD1 (6 bases). The CDR3 length is 16 residues. V lost 3 bases and J lost 4, with 13 bases in between. Germline assignment: CDR1 ENHRY and CDR2 SYGVKD. CDR3 DNA: TGTGCCATCAGTGATAGAGGGGGTAGATATAATTCACCCCTCCACTTT. Translation: CAISDRGGRYNSPLHF.

V gene TRBV5-5 combines with J gene TRBJ2-2; D gene uncertain. Per the germline V gene, CDR1 is SGHKS and CDR2 is YYEKEE (reference sequence). CDR3 length equals 14 residues. Between the trimmed V and J ends, which lost 2 bases and 4 bases, there was a span of 9 bases. The CDR3 DNA sequence: TGTGCCAGCAGCTTAGAGAGAAGCACCGGGGAGCTGTTTTTT. Encoded protein: CASSLERSTGELFF. Using reference TRBV5-5 and TRBJ2-2 for the parts outside the CDR3, the full variable domain is DAGVTQSPTHLIKTRGQQVTLRCSPISGHKSVSWYQQVLGQGPQFIFQYYEKEERGRGNFPDRFSARQFPNYSSELNVNALLLGDSALYLCASSLERSTGELFFGEGSRLTVL.

This clonotype was recorded many times. The chain has TRBV7-2 and TRBJ2-3, with D perhaps matching TRBD2 (6 bases). The V gene lost 1 base and the J gene lost 5 bases, with 10 bases spanning the gap. The CDR3 runs 14 residues. Germline loops: CDR1 SGHTA, CDR2 FQGNSA. In DNA form, the CDR3 reads TGTGCCAGCAGCTTAGTGCTCGGGGGAGATACGCAGTATTTT. It is translated as CASSLVLGGDTQYF. Full variable domain (outside the CDR3, taken from reference TRBV7-2 and TRBJ2-3): GAGVSQSPSNKVTEKGKDVELRCDPISGHTALYWYRQSLGQGLEFLIYFQGNSAPDKSGLPSDRFSAERTGGSVSTLTIQRTQQEDSAVYLCASSLVLGGDTQYFGPGTRLTVL.

This chain links TRBV12-3 or TRBV12-4 with TRBJ2-4; 8 positions match TRBD1. J was trimmed by 0 bases and V by 6 bases; bases with no gene match: 19. The CDR3 consists of 20 residues. The CDR3 bases are TGTGCCAGCAGCCCCCATGAAGGCAGGGGGCGCGGAGGAGCCAAAAACATTCAGTACTTC. Encoded protein: CASSPHEGRGRGGAKNIQYF.

This clonotype has only a few counts. V and J are TRBV4-1 and TRBJ2-2; either TRBD1 or TRBD2 may fit D (5 bases each). The germline V gene encodes CDR1 MGHRA and CDR2 YSYEKL. V lost 4 bases to trimming and J lost 4 bases, with 19 bases between them. The CDR3 runs 17 residues. CDR3: CASSRLGEGALTGELFF. The CDR3 region has the DNA TGCGCCAGCAGCCGCCTCGGGGAAGGGGCCCTCACCGGGGAGCTGTTTTTT.

This chain joins TRBV7-9 and TRBJ1-3; D is unclear. The CDR3 totals 15 residues. CDR1 SEHNR and CDR2 FQNEAQ come from the germline V gene (reference sequence). The ends were cut back, 5 bases at V and 1 base at J, with 12 bases in the middle. The DNA of the CDR3 is TGTGCCAGCAGCCCCGCAGTACATTCTGGAAACACCATATATTTT. Residues: CASSPAVHSGNTIYF.

This clonotype came up a few times. J is TRBJ2-5 and V is TRBV7-8, with 8 nucleotides matching TRBD1. This CDR3 contains 14 residues. Germline V gene data show CDR1 as SGHVS and CDR2 as FQNEAQ. Losses at the gene ends were 5 bases for V and 4 bases for J; bases not matched to a gene: 6. For the CDR3, the DNA is TGTGCCAGCAGCAGGGACAGGAGGGGAGAGACCCAGTACTTC. Amino acids: CASSRDRRGETQYF.

The chain combines TRBV9 with TRBJ2-4; TRBD1 might be the D (6 bases). Trimming left V 4 bases short and J 7 bases short, with 18 bases between. CDR1 and CDR2 from the germline V gene are SGDLS and YYNGEE. The CDR3 is 15 amino acids. CDR3 in amino acids: CASSPHPGQGNIQYF. DNA of the CDR3: TGTGCCAGCAGCCCCCACCCGGGTCAGGGGAACATTCAGTACTTC.

The chain is built from TRBV15 and TRBJ2-5; 7 nucleotides line up with TRBD2. Germline V gene data show CDR1 as LNHNV and CDR2 as YYDKDF (reference sequence). Germline trimming cut 3 bases from V and 0 bases from J; bases unmatched to any gene: 10. CDR3 length equals 17 residues. This CDR3 reads CATSRGRGSGYQETQYF. The CDR3 bases are TGTGCCACCAGCAGGGGGAGAGGTAGCGGGTACCAAGAGACCCAGTACTTC.

This clonotype was counted a few times. The chain employs TRBV15 and TRBJ2-5; TRBD2 aligns across 10 bases. This CDR3 has 18 amino acids. V shed 3 bases and J 4 bases; nucleotides not matched to a gene: 14. Germline V gene lookup returns CDR1 LNHNV and CDR2 YYDKDF (reference sequence). CDR3 sequence reads: CATSSTSGARRGGETQYF. For the CDR3, the DNA is TGTGCCACCAGCAGTACTAGCGGGGCCCGGAGGGGTGGAGAGACCCAGTACTTC.

The chain has TRBV5-1 and TRBJ2-1; D not resolved. Trimming pared 0 bases from V and 5 bases from J, leaving 9 bases between. CDR3 length: 14 residues. The germline V gene encodes CDR1 SGHRS and CDR2 YFSETQ. CDR3 DNA: TGCGCCAGCAGCTTGGCTTCGAATAACAATGAGCAGTTCTTC. Protein product: CASSLASNNNEQFF.

This clonotype was observed a single time. The chain uses TRBV7-2 and TRBJ2-3; 7 bases align to TRBD2. The ends lost 5 bases at V and 2 bases at J; junction bases unmatched: 7. The CDR3 consists of 15 residues. CDR1 is SGHTA and CDR2 is FQGNSA in the germline V gene. CDR3 amino acids: CASSPPGGFTDTQYF. In DNA, the CDR3 is TGTGCCAGCAGCCCCCCCGGGGGGTTCACAGATACGCAGTATTTT.

This chain uses TRBV2 with TRBJ2-7; D ambiguous. Germline V CDR1 and CDR2: SNHLY, FYNNEI. The CDR3 is made up of 13 amino acids. V was trimmed by 5 bases and J by 7 bases, leaving 15 bases between them. The CDR3 here is CASSLLPGGEQYV. For the CDR3, the DNA is TGTGCCAGCAGTCTCCTTCCAGGTGGTGAGCAGTACGTC.

This sequence joins TRBV28 and TRBJ2-7, with D maybe TRBD2 (5 bases). CDR3 length: 15 amino acids. The germline V gene encodes CDR1 MDHEN and CDR2 SYDVKM. V gave up 2 bases and J gave up 2 bases, with 13 bases separating them. This CDR3 is CASSLRGSLAYEQYV. As DNA, the CDR3 is TGTGCCAGCAGTTTAAGAGGGTCTCTTGCCTACGAGCAGTACGTC.

This clonotype was counted many times. The chain uses TRBV27 and TRBJ2-3; TRBD2 matches 7 bases. Germline CDR1 MNHEY, CDR2 SMNVEV (reference sequence). J was trimmed by 5 bases and V by 4 bases; bases with no gene match: 3. The CDR3 is 13 amino acids. CDR3 nucleotide sequence: TGTGCCAGCAGTTCAGGCGGGAGAGATACGCAGTATTTT. This sequence encodes CASSSGGRDTQYF.